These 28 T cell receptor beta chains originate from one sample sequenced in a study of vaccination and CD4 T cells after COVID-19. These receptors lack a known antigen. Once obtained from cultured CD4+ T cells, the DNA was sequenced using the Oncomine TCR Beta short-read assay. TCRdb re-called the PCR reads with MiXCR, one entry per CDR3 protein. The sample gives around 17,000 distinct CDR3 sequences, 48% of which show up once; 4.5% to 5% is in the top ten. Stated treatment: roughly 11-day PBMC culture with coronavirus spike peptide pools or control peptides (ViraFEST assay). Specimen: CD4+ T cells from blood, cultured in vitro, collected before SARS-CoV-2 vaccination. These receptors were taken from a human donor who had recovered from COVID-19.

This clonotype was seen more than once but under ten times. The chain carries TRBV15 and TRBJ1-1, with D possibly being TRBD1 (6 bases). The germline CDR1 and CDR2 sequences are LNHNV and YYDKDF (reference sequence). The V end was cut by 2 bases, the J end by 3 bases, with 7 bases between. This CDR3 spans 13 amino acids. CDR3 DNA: TGTGCCACCAGCAGATCAGGGGACACTGAAGCTTTCTTT. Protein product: CATSRSGDTEAFF. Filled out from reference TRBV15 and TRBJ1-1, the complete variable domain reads DAMVIQNPRYQVTQFGKPVTLSCSQTLNHNVMYWYQQKSSQAPKLLFHYYDKDFNNEADTPDNFQSRRPNTSFCFLDIRSPGLGDTAMYLCATSRSGDTEAFFGQGTRLTVV.

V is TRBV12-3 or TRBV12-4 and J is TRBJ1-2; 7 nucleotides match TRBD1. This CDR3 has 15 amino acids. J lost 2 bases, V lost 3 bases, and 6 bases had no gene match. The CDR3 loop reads CASSLGVRGNYGYTF. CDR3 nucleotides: TGTGCCAGCAGTTTGGGTGTCAGGGGGAACTATGGCTACACCTTC.

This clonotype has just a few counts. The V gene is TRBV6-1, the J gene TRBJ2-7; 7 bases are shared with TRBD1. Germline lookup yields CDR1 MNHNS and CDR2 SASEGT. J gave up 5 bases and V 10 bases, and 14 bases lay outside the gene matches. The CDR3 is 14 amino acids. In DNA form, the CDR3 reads TGTGCCACCAAGGGGGCCGGGAATGAGGACGAGCAGTACTTC. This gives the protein CATKGAGNEDEQYF.

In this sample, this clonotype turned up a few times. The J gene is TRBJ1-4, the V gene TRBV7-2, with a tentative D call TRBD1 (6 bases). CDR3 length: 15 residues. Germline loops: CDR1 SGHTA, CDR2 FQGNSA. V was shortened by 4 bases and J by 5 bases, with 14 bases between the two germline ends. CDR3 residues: CASSSQTGPNEKLFF. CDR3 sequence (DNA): TGTGCCAGCAGCTCCCAGACAGGACCCAATGAAAAACTGTTTTTT.

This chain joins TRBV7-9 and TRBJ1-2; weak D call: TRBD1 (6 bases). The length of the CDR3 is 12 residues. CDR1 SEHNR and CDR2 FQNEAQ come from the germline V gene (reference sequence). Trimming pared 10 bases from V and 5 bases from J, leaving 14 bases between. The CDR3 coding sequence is TGTGCCATCTGGCGGAGGGGGTATGGCTACACCTTC. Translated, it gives CAIWRRGYGYTF.

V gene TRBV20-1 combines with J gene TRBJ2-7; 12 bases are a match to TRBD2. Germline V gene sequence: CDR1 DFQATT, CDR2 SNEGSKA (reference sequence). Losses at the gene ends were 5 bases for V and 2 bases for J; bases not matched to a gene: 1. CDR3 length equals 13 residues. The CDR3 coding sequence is TGCAGTGCTTGGACTAGCGGGACCTACGAGCAGTACTTC. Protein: CSAWTSGTYEQYF.

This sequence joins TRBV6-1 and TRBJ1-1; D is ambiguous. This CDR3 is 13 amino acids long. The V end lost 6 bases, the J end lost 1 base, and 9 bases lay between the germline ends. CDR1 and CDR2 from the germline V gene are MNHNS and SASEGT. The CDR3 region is CASSPAWNTEAFF. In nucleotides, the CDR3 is TGTGCCAGCAGCCCCGCATGGAACACTGAAGCTTTCTTT.

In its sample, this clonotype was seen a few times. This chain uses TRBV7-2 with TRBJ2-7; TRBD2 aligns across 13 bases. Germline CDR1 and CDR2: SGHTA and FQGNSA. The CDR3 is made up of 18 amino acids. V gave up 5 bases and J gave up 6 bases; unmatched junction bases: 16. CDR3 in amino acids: CASSPGTSGVNTAREQYF. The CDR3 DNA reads TGTGCCAGCAGCCCGGGGACTAGCGGGGTAAATACAGCGCGCGAGCAGTACTTC.

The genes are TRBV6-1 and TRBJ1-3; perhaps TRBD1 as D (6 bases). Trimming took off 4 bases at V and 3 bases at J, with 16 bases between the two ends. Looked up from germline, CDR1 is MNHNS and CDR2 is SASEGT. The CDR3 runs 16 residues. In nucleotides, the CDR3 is TGTGCCAGCAGTGTAGCAGGGGCTGGTTATGGAAACACCATATATTTT. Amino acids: CASSVAGAGYGNTIYF.

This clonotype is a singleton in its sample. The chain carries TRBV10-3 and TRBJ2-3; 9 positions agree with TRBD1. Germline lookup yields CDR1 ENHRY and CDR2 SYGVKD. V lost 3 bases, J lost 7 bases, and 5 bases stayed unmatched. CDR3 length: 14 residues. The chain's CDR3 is CAISDQQGANTQYF. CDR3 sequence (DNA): TGTGCCATCAGTGATCAACAGGGGGCGAATACGCAGTATTTT.

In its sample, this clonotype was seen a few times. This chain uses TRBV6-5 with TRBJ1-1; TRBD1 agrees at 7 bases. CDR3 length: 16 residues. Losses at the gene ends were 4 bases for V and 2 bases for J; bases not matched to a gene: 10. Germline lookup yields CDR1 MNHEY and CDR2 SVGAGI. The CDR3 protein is CASSSPGGQINTEAFF. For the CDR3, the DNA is TGTGCCAGCAGTTCTCCAGGGGGACAGATAAACACTGAAGCTTTCTTT.

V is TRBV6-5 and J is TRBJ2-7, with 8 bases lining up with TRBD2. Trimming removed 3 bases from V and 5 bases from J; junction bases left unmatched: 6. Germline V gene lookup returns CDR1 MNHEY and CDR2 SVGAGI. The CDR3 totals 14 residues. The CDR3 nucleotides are TGTGCCAGCAGTTATAGCGGGGACATTAACGAGCAGTACTTC. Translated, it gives CASSYSGDINEQYF.

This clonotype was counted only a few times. Here the CDR3 reads CSARPFRLREQETQYF. The CDR3 coding sequence is TGCAGTGCTAGACCGTTTCGGCTGCGGGAACAAGAGACCCAGTACTTC. The rearrangement uses TRBV20-1 and TRBJ2-5, with D possibly TRBD2 on 6 matching bases. This CDR3 spans 16 amino acids. CDR1 and CDR2 (germline): DFQATT, SNEGSKA (reference sequence). The V gene lost 2 bases and the J gene lost 2 bases, with 18 bases spanning the gap.

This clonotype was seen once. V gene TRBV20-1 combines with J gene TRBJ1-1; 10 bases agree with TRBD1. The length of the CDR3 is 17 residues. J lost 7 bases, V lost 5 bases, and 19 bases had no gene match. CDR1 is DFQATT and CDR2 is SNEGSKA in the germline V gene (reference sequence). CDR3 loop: CSAPPNPGQGTAIEAFF. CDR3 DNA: TGCAGTGCTCCTCCTAATCCGGGACAGGGGACGGCCATTGAAGCTTTCTTT.

CDR3 nucleotides: TGTGCCAGCAGGAGCTCGGGACTAGCGGGAGGTTACACCGGGGAGCTGTTTTTT. Translation: CASRSSGLAGGYTGELFF. The chain has TRBV28 and TRBJ2-2; 15 bases line up with TRBD2. Trimming at V came to 6 bases and at J to 3 bases, leaving 8 bases not matched to a gene. The CDR3 contains 18 residues. Germline V lookup: CDR1 MDHEN, CDR2 SYDVKM. Full variable domain (outside the CDR3, taken from reference TRBV28 and TRBJ2-2): DVKVTQSSRYLVKRTGEKVFLECVQDMDHENMFWYRQDPGLGLRLIYFSYDVKMKEKGDIPEGYSVSREKKERFSLILESASTNQTSMYLCASRSSGLAGGYTGELFFGEGSRLTVL.

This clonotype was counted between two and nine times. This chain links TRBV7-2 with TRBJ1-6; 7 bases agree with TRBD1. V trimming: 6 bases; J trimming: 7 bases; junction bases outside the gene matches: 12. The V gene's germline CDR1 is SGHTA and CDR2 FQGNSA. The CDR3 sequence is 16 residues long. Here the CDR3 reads CASRSLRSGQNSPLHF. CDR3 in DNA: TGTGCCAGCAGATCCCTTAGGTCGGGACAGAATTCACCCCTCCACTTT.

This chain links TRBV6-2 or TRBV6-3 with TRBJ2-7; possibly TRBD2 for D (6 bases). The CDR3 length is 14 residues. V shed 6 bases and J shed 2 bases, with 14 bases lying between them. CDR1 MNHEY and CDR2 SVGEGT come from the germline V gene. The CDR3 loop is CASRQTGGAYEQYF. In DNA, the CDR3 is TGTGCCAGCAGACAGACGGGCGGGGCCTACGAGCAGTACTTC.

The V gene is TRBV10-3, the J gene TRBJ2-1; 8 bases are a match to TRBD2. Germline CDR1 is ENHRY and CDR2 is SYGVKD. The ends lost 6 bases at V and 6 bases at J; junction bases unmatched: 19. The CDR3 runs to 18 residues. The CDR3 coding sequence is TGTGCCATCAGCGCGACCCGCCCGGGGACTAGTGTAACCAATGAGCAGTTCTTC. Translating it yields CAISATRPGTSVTNEQFF.

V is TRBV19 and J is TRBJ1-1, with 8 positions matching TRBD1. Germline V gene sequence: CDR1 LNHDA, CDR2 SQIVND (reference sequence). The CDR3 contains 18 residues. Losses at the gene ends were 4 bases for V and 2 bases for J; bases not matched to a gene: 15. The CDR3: CASSTLLSLTGANTEAFF. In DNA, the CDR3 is TGTGCCAGTAGTACCCTACTCTCCTTGACAGGGGCTAACACTGAAGCTTTCTTT. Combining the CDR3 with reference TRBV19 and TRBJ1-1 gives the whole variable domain DGGITQSPKYLFRKEGQNVTLSCEQNLNHDAMYWYRQDPGQGLRLIYYSQIVNDFQKGDIAEGYSVSREKKESFPLTVTSAQKNPTAFYLCASSTLLSLTGANTEAFFGQGTRLTVV.

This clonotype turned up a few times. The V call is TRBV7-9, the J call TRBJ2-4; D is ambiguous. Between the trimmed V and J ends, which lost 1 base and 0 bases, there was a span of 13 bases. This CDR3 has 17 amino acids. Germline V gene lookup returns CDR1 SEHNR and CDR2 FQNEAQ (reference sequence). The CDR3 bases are TGTGCCAGCAGCTTAGTCGTCGGCAGCCTAGCCAAAAACATTCAGTACTTC. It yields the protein CASSLVVGSLAKNIQYF.

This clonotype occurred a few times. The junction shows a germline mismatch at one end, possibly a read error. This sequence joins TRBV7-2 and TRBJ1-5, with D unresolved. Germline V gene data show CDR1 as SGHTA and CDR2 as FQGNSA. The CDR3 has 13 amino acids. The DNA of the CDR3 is TGTGCCAGCAGCTTAGATGGGAATCGGCCCCAGCATTTT. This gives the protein CASSLDGNRPQHF.

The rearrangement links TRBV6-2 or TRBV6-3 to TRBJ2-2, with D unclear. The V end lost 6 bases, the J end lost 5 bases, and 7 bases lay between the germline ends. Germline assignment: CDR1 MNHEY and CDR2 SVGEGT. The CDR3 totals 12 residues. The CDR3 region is CASRSSTGELFF. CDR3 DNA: TGTGCCAGCAGATCTAGTACCGGGGAGCTGTTTTTT.

The CDR3 is CASSKRGGAGDNSPLHF. The DNA of the CDR3 is TGTGCCAGCAGCAAGAGGGGAGGGGCCGGGGATAATTCACCCCTCCACTTT. V and J are TRBV11-2 and TRBJ1-6, with TRBD1 as a possible D gene (5 bases). From germline, CDR1 is SGHAT and CDR2 FQNNGV. Trimming cost V 5 bases and J 5 bases, with 19 bases left between them. The CDR3 length is 17 residues. Supplemented by reference TRBV11-2 and TRBJ1-6, the full variable domain reads EAGVAQSPRYKIIEKRQSVAFWCNPISGHATLYWYQQILGQGPKLLIQFQNNGVVDDSQLPKDRFSAERLKGVDSTLKIQPAKLEDSAVYLCASSKRGGAGDNSPLHFGNGTRLTVT.

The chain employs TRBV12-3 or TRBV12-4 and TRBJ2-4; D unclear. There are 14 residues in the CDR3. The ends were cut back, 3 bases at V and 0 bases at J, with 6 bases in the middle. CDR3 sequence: CASSLAEAKNIQYF. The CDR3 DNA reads TGTGCCAGCAGTTTGGCAGAAGCCAAAAACATTCAGTACTTC.

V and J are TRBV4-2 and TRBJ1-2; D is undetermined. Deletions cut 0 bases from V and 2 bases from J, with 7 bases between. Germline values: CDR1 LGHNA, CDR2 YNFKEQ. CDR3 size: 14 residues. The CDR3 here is CASSQERRNYGYTF. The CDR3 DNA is TGTGCCAGCAGCCAAGAACGGAGAAACTATGGCTACACCTTC.

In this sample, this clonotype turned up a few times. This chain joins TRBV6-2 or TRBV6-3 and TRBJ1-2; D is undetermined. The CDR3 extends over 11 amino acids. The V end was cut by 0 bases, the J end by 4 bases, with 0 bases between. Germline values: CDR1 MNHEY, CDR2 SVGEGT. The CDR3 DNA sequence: TGTGCCAGCAGTTACTCCTATGGCTACACCTTC. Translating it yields CASSYSYGYTF.

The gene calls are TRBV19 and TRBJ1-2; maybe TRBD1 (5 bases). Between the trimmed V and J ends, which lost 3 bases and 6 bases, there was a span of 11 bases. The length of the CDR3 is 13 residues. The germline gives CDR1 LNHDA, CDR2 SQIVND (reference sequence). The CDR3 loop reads CASSIYGGDGYTF. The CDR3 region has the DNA TGTGCCAGTAGTATTTATGGAGGGGATGGCTACACCTTC.

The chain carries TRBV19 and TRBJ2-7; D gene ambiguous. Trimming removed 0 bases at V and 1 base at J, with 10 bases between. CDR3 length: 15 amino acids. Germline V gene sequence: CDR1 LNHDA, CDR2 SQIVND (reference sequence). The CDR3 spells CASSIDLSTSYEQYF. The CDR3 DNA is TGTGCCAGTAGTATAGATCTCTCGACATCCTACGAGCAGTACTTC.